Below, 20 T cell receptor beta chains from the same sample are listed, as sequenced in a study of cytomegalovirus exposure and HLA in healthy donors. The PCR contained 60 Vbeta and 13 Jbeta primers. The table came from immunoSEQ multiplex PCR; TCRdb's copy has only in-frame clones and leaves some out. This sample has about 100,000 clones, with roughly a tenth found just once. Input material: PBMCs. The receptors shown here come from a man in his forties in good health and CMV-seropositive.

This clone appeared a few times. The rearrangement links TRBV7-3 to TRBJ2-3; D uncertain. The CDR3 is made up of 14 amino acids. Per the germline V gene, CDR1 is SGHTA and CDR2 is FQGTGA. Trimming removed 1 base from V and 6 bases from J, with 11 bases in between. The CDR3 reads CASSLRWQDDTQYF. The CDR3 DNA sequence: TGTGCCAGCAGCTTAAGGTGGCAGGATGATACGCAGTATTTT.

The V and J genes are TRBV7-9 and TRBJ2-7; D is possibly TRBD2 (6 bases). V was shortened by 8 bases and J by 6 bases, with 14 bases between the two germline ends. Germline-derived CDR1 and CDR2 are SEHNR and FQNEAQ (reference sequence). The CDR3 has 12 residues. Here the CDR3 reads CASSGGRGEQYF. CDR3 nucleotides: TGTGCCAGCTCAGGAGGGCGAGGCGAGCAGTACTTC.

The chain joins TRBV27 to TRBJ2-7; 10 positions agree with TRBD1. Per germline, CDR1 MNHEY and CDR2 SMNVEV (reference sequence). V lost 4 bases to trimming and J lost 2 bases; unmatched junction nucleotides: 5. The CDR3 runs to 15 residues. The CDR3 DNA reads TGTGCCAGCAGTTCACCCGGGACAGGGGCCTACGAGCAGTACTTC. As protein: CASSSPGTGAYEQYF.

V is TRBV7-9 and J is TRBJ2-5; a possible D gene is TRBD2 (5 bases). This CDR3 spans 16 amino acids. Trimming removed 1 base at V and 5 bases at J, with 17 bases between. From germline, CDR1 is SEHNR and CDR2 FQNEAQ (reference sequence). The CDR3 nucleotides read TGTGCCAGCAGCTTAGAAGGGAGTACTAGTCTCGAGACCCAGTACTTC. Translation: CASSLEGSTSLETQYF.

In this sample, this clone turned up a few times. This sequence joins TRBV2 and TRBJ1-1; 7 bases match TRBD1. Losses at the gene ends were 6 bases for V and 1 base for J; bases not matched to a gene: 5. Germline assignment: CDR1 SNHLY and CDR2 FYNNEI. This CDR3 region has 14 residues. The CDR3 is CASRLGQPNTEAFF. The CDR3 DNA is TGTGCCAGCAGGTTGGGACAGCCGAACACTGAAGCTTTCTTT.

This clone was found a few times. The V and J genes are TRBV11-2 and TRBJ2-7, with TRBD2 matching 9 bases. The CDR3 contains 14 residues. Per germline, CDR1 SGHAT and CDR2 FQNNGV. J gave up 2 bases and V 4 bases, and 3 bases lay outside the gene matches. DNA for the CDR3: TGTGCCAGCAGCTATGGCGGGAGGGCCTACGAGCAGTACTTC. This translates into CASSYGGRAYEQYF. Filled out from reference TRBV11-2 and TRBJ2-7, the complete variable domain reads EAGVAQSPRYKIIEKRQSVAFWCNPISGHATLYWYQQILGQGPKLLIQFQNNGVVDDSQLPKDRFSAERLKGVDSTLKIQPAKLEDSAVYLCASSYGGRAYEQYFGPGTRLTVT.

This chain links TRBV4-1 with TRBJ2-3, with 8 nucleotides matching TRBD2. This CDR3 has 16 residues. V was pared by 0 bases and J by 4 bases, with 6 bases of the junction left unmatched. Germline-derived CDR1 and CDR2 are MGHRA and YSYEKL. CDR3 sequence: CASSQDPGLAPDTQYF. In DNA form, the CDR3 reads TGCGCCAGCAGCCAAGATCCAGGACTAGCTCCAGATACGCAGTATTTT.

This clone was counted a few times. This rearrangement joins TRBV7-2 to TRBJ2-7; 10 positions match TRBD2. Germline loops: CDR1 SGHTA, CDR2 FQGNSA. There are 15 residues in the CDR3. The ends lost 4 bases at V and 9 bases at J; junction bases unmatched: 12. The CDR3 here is CASSSRLAGANPQYF. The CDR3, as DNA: TGTGCCAGCAGCTCCAGGCTAGCGGGGGCGAATCCGCAGTACTTC.

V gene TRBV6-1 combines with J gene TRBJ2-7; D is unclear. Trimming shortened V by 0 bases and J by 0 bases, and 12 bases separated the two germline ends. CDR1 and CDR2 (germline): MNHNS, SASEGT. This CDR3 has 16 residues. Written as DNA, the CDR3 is TGTGCCAGCAGTGAAGCGCTGAACTGGAGCTCCTACGAGCAGTACTTC. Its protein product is CASSEALNWSSYEQYF.

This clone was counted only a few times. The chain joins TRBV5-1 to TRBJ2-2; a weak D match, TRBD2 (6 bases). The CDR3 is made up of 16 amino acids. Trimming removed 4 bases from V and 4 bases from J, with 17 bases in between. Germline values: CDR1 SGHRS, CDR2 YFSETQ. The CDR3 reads CASSLQAGRSTGELFF. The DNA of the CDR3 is TGCGCCAGCAGCCTCCAAGCGGGCAGAAGCACCGGGGAGCTGTTTTTT.

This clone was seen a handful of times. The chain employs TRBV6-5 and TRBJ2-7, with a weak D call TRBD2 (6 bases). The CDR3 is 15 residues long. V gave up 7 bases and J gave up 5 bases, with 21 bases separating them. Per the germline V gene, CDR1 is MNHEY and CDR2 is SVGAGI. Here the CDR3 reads CASKFRGAGGNEQYF. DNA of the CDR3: TGTGCCAGCAAGTTCCGCGGGGCGGGCGGTAACGAGCAGTACTTC.

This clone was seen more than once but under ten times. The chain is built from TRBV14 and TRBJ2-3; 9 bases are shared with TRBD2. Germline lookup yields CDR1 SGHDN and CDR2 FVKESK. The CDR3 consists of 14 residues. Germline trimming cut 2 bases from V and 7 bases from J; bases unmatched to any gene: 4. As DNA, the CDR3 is TGTGCCAGCAGCCAACTAGCGGGATTAAATACGCAGTATTTT. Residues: CASSQLAGLNTQYF.

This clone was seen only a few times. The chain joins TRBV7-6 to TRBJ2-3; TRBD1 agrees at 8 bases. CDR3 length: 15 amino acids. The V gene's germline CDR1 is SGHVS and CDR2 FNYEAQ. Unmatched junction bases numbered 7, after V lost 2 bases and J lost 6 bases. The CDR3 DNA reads TGTGCCAGCAGCTTACAGGGGGCTGGGACCGATACGCAGTATTTT. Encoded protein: CASSLQGAGTDTQYF.

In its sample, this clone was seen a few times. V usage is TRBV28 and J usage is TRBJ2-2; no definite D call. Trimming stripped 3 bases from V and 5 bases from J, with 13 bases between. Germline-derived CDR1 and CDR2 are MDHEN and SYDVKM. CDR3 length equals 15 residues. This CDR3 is CASSLPGLNTGELFF. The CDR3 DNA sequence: TGTGCCAGCAGTTTGCCAGGTCTCAATACCGGGGAGCTGTTTTTT.

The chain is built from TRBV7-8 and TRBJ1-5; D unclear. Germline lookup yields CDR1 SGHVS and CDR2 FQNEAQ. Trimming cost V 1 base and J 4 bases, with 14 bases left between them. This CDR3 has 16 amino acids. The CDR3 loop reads CASSLGIVAANQPQHF. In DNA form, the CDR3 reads TGTGCCAGCAGCTTAGGGATCGTAGCAGCAAATCAGCCCCAGCATTTT.

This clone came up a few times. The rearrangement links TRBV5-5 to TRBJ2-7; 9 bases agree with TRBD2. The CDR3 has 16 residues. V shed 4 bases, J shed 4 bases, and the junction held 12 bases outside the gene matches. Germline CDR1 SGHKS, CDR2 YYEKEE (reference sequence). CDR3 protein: CASSQLGGRGMYEQYF. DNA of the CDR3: TGTGCCAGCAGCCAACTCGGCGGGAGGGGCATGTACGAGCAGTACTTC. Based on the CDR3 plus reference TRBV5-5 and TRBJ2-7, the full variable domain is DAGVTQSPTHLIKTRGQQVTLRCSPISGHKSVSWYQQVLGQGPQFIFQYYEKEERGRGNFPDRFSARQFPNYSSELNVNALLLGDSALYLCASSQLGGRGMYEQYFGPGTRLTVT.

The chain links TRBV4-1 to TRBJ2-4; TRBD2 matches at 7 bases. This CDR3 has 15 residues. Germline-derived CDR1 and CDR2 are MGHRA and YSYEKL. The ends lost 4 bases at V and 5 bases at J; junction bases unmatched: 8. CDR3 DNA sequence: TGCGCCAGCAGCCCTAGCGAGCTAGCGGAAAACATTCAGTACTTC. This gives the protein CASSPSELAENIQYF.

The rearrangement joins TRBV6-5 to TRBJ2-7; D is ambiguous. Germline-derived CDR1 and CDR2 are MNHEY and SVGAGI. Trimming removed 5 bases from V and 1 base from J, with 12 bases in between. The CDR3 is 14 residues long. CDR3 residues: CASSEIGRSYEQYF. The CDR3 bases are TGTGCCAGCAGTGAAATTGGCAGATCCTACGAGCAGTACTTC.

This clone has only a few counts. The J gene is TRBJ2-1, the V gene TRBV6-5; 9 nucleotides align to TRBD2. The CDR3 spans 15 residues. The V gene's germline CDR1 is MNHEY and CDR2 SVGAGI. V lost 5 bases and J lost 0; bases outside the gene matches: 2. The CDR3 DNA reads TGTGCCAGCAGTCTTAGCGGGAGCTCCTACAATGAGCAGTTCTTC. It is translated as CASSLSGSSYNEQFF.

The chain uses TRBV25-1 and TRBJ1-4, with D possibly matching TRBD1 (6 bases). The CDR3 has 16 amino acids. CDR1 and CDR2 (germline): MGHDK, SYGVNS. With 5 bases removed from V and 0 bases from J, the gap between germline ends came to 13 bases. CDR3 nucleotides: TGTGCCAGCAGTCCAGGGACACTTGCAACTAATGAAAAACTGTTTTTT. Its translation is CASSPGTLATNEKLFF.